A selection of T cell receptor beta chains follows, all from one sample in a study of T cells after yellow fever vaccination. TCRdb independently ran MiXCR on the 5' RACE reads; one entry per CDR3 protein. The table lists tens of thousands of distinct CDR3 sequences, 7.4% of them singletons. The sequencing here drew on CD8+ T cells sorted from PBMCs, taken less than 16 days after the first yellow fever vaccination. All receptors come from a man in his late teens or twenties who received the YFV17D yellow fever vaccine. Each CDR3 is given with its conserved first and last residue. The D gene is left open where the match is weak. Size is stated for part of the rows, as once, few or many counts, or as a class when the clone is expanded.

V	size	length	J	D	DNA	CDR3
TRBV5-1	many	16	TRBJ2-3	TRBD1	TGCGCCAGCAGCTTGGCTTTGACAGGGGGCCCAGATACGCAGTATTTT	CASSLALTGGPDTQYF
TRBV7-6	-	16	TRBJ1-3	-	TGTGCCAGCAGCACGGGGACGGTAGAATCTGGAAACACCATATATTTT	CASSTGTVESGNTIYF
TRBV4-1	many	16	TRBJ1-4	-	TGCGCCAGCAGCCCTCCTTCTGGACGGTCAAAGCTGGAACTGTTTTTT	CASSPPSGRSKLELFF
TRBV5-1	many	15	TRBJ2-5	-	TGCGCCAGCAGCAAAACAAGTCCTGCCCAAGAGACCCAGTACTTC	CASSKTSPAQETQYF
TRBV5-1	many	18	TRBJ1-3	-	TGCGCCAGCAGCGAGATGACTTGGGTGGGGAAGACTGGAAACACCATATATTTT	CASSEMTWVGKTGNTIYF
TRBV30	-	16	TRBJ2-1	TRBD2	TGTGCCTGGAGTGTACCCGGGACTAGCGCCTACAATGAGCAGTTCTTC	CAWSVPGTSAYNEQFF
TRBV7-9	-	14	TRBJ2-1	-	TGTGCCAGCAGCCCCGAGCGACTCTACAATGAGCAGTTCTTC	CASSPERLYNEQFF
TRBV30	many	12	TRBJ2-7	-	TGTGCCTGGAGTGGGCCAGATTACGAGCAGTACTTC	CAWSGPDYEQYF
TRBV5-1	-	13	TRBJ1-5	-	TGCGCCAGCAGCTTGATAGGGAGCCAGCCCCAGCATTTT	CASSLIGSQPQHF
TRBV29-1	many	13	TRBJ2-5	-	TGCAGCGTTGAACCGAGGGGCTGGGAGACCCAGTACTTC	CSVEPRGWETQYF
TRBV11-3	many	16	TRBJ1-1	-	TGTGCCAGCAGCTTAGGCACGGACTCTGGCAACACTGAAGCTTTCTTT	CASSLGTDSGNTEAFF
TRBV11-2	few	19	TRBJ2-2	TRBD1	TGTGCCAGCGGATATGACCGGGACAGGGGGCTATTTCATGTCGGGGAGCTGTTTTTT	CASGYDRDRGLFHVGELFF
TRBV7-9	few	15	TRBJ2-7	-	TGTGCCAGCAGCCAAGGCGGGACGCGCCCCTACGAGCAGTACTTC	CASSQGGTRPYEQYF
TRBV5-1	many	16	TRBJ2-5	-	TGCGCCAGCAGCTTGGCAGCAGGGGGCGGGGGAGAGACCCAGTACTTC	CASSLAAGGGGETQYF
TRBV20-1	many	13	TRBJ2-1	TRBD2	TGCAGTGCCGCTAGCGGATATTACAATGAGCAGTTCTTC	CSAASGYYNEQFF
TRBV7-9	many	15	TRBJ2-6	-	TGTGCCAGCAGCCCAGCCTGGTCTGGGGCCAACGTCCTGACTTTC	CASSPAWSGANVLTF
TRBV6-1	few	18	TRBJ2-4	TRBD1	TGTGCCAGCAGTCCCAGGGGGCATCGGGCCCCATCGGGTAACATTCAGTACTTC	CASSPRGHRAPSGNIQYF
TRBV6-1	many	16	TRBJ1-1	TRBD1	TGTGCCAGCAGTGAAGGACAGGGTCCCATGAACACTGAAGCTTTCTTT	CASSEGQGPMNTEAFF
TRBV7-9	many	17	TRBJ2-3	TRBD2	TGTGCCAGCAGCACTCGGACTAGCGGGGGCCGCACAGATACGCAGTATTTT	CASSTRTSGGRTDTQYF
TRBV7-3	many	13	TRBJ1-2	-	TGTGCCAGCAGCTTAGATAGAAAGGACGGCTACACCTTC	CASSLDRKDGYTF
TRBV7-6	many	15	TRBJ2-2	TRBD1	TGTGCCAGCAGCTTAGCGGCCCAGGGGGCCGGGGAGCTGTTTTTT	CASSLAAQGAGELFF
TRBV6-5	-	18	TRBJ2-2	-	TGTGCCAGCAGTTACGAGGTTCAGGGAGAGACGAACACCGGGGAGCTGTTTTTT	CASSYEVQGETNTGELFF
TRBV20-1	many	15	TRBJ2-3	TRBD2	TGCAGTGCTAAAATGGGCGGGGGGGCATCAGATACGCAGTATTTT	CSAKMGGGASDTQYF
TRBV4-1	-	14	TRBJ2-5	-	TGCGCCAGCAGCCAAGAGGGGGCGGGAGAGACCCAGTACTTC	CASSQEGAGETQYF
TRBV7-9	many	13	TRBJ2-5	-	TGTGCCAGCAGCCCCGACTGGGGGTCGACCCAGTACTTC	CASSPDWGSTQYF
TRBV20-1	many	13	TRBJ2-7	-	TGCAGCGCCCGGGGAGGTTCCTCCTACGAGCAGTACTTC	CSARGGSSYEQYF
TRBV10-3	many	19	TRBJ2-3	-	TGTGCCATCAGTGAGTCGACGCAACTAGCCTTCCCCGACACAGATACGCAGTATTTT	CAISESTQLAFPDTDTQYF
TRBV9	many	14	TRBJ1-2	TRBD1	TGTGCCAGCAGCCTAGGGGGCGGAGACTATGGCTACACCTTC	CASSLGGGDYGYTF
TRBV5-1	many	16	TRBJ1-1	TRBD1	TGCGCCAGCAGCTTTAACACCGGGACAGGGGGCACTGAAGCTTTCTTT	CASSFNTGTGGTEAFF
TRBV11-2	many	15	TRBJ2-5	TRBD1	TGTGCCAGCAGCTCCGGGACAGGGACTTTGGAGACCCAGTACTTC	CASSSGTGTLETQYF
TRBV6-2/TRBV6-3	many	14	TRBJ2-1	-	TGTGCCAGCAGTCTAGGATCGGGTTACAATGAGCAGTTCTTC	CASSLGSGYNEQFF
TRBV7-6	-	14	TRBJ2-2	-	TGTGCCAGCAGCCAAGACTCTTTCGGCGGGGAGCTGTTTTTT	CASSQDSFGGELFF
TRBV5-6	-	18	TRBJ2-1	TRBD2	TGTGCCAGCAGCTTAGGACTAGCGGGGGGGCTAACCTACAATGAGCAGTTCTTC	CASSLGLAGGLTYNEQFF
TRBV6-5	-	16	TRBJ2-6	-	TGTGCCAGCAGTTCCCACCTCTCGGGAAGGGCCAACGTCCTGACTTTC	CASSSHLSGRANVLTF
TRBV4-2	many	14	TRBJ2-1	-	TGTGCCAGCAGCCAAGGGGGGTGGGGGAATGAGCAGTTCTTC	CASSQGGWGNEQFF
TRBV6-2/TRBV6-3	many	15	TRBJ1-5	-	TGTGCCAGCAGTTACTCGGGACCTGGCAATCAGCCCCAGCATTTT	CASSYSGPGNQPQHF
TRBV5-5	few	14	TRBJ2-3	-	TGTGCCAGCAGCCTGCAGGATAGCACAGATACGCAGTATTTT	CASSLQDSTDTQYF
TRBV27	many	14	TRBJ1-5	-	TGTGCCAGCAGTCCCGGGGGACTCAATCAGCCCCAGCATTTT	CASSPGGLNQPQHF
TRBV19	-	17	TRBJ2-2	-	TGTGCCAGTAGTATATGGGCCGGACAACGGAACACCGGGGAGCTGTTTTTT	CASSIWAGQRNTGELFF
TRBV9	many	12	TRBJ2-1	-	TGTGCCAGCAGCGTAGCTACAGGGGAGCAGTTCTTC	CASSVATGEQFF
TRBV7-2	-	12	TRBJ1-1	-	TGTGCCAGCAGCTATCTCGGCGCTGAAGCTTTCTTT	CASSYLGAEAFF
TRBV15	many	17	TRBJ2-7	-	TGTGCCACCAGCAGGTATTTTCAGCGGGCCCTTGCCTACGAGCAGTACTTC	CATSRYFQRALAYEQYF
TRBV15	many	16	TRBJ2-3	-	TGTGCCACCAGCAGAGTTTCGGCAGCCCCCACAGATACGCAGTATTTT	CATSRVSAAPTDTQYF
TRBV19	many	15	TRBJ2-3	TRBD2	TGTGCCAGTAGTCCCCTAGCGGGGGTACAAGATACGCAGTATTTT	CASSPLAGVQDTQYF
TRBV10-3	few	15	TRBJ1-2	TRBD1	TGTGCCATCAGTGATTGGGGACAGGGGGAGGGCGGCTACACCTTC	CAISDWGQGEGGYTF
TRBV6-6	many	14	TRBJ1-4	TRBD1	TGTGCCAGCAGTTACAAACAGGGGGCTCTGATGTTGTTTTTT	CASSYKQGALMLFF
TRBV4-3	many	16	TRBJ1-2	-	TGCGCCAGCAGCCAAGAGGTGACGGTAACTTCCTATGGCTACACCTTC	CASSQEVTVTSYGYTF
TRBV12-3/TRBV12-4	many	14	TRBJ2-5	TRBD1	TGTGCCAGCAGTTGGGGGACAGGGGGAGAGACCCAGTACTTC	CASSWGTGGETQYF
TRBV27	many	13	TRBJ2-7	-	TGTGCCAGCAGTTTCTTGGGCTCCTACGAGCAGTACTTC	CASSFLGSYEQYF
TRBV3-1	few	15	TRBJ2-1	-	TGTGCCAGCAGCCACACAGGGATAGGCTACAATGAGCAGTTCTTC	CASSHTGIGYNEQFF
TRBV7-8	many	11	TRBJ1-2	-	TGTGCCAGCAGCTTTGGGTCAGGCTACACCTTC	CASSFGSGYTF
TRBV9	many	15	TRBJ2-7	-	TGTGCCAGCAGCGCCGGTTCCTCGCGGTCCTACGAGCAGTACTTC	CASSAGSSRSYEQYF
TRBV3-1	many	15	TRBJ2-1	TRBD2	TGTGCCAGCAGCCTCAGGGAAGCGGGGGGTCGGAAGCAGTTCTTC	CASSLREAGGRKQFF
TRBV12-3/TRBV12-4	many	15	TRBJ1-2	-	TGTGCCAGCAGTCCCCAAGTGCTAGGGAACTATGGCTACACCTTC	CASSPQVLGNYGYTF
TRBV6-5	many	15	TRBJ2-1	-	TGTGCCAGCAGTTACGCGAGGGGTCCTCGCAATGAGCAGTTCTTC	CASSYARGPRNEQFF